The T cell receptor (beta chain) under discussion was sequenced for a study of T-cell memory formation after mild COVID-19. Looking at the study overall: Largely, the TCR clusters proved donor specific.

Regarding this clonotype: Its target is unknown.

This CDR3 spans 15 amino acids. Germline CDR1 reads LNHDA; CDR2 reads SQIVND (reference sequence). Losses at the gene ends were 3 bases for V and 8 bases for J; bases not matched to a gene: 10. Study observations and caveats: Pre-infection memory harbored some responding clones, suggesting cross-reactive memory joined.

Each CDR3 protein gets one entry after TCRdb re-called the 5' RACE reads with MiXCR. Altogether about 310,000 distinct CDR3 sequences are present, approximately 15% being singletons, with the ten largest covering more than 20%. The sample taken for sequencing was PBMCs or a T cell subset sorted from them (not recorded which). The source of this sequence is a man between 18 and 29 years old who had mild COVID-19 (a few samples of this study predate the infection). Cell type and time point are not known. The chain uses TRBV19 and TRBJ2-3; 8 bases match TRBD2. The CDR3 nucleotides read TGTGCCAGTAGTATCTCTGCGGGGGGCCCAGGTACGCAGTATTTT. This sequence encodes CASSISAGGPGTQYF.